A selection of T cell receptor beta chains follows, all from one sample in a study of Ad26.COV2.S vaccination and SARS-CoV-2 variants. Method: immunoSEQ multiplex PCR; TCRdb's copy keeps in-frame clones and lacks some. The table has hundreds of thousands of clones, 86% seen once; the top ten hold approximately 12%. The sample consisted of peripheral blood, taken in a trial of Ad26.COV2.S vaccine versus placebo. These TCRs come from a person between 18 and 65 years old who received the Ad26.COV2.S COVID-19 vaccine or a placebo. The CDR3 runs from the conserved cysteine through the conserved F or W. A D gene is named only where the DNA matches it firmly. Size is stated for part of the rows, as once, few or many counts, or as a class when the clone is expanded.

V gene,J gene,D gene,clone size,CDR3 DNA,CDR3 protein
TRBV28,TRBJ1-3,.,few,TGTGCCAGCAGTTTCCAGACTGGAAACACCATATATTTT,CASSFQTGNTIYF
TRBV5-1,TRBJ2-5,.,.,TGCGCCAGCAGACACGTACCCCAGACAGCCACTATCGAAGAGACCCAGTACTTC,CASRHVPQTATIEETQYF
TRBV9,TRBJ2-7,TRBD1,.,TGTGCCAGCAGCCTCCGACAGGGTCTCGAGCAGTACTTC,CASSLRQGLEQYF
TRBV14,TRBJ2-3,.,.,TGTGCCAGCAGCCAAGATCCCGGACGGGGTACAGATACGCAGTATTTT,CASSQDPGRGTDTQYF
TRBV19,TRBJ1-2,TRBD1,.,TGTGCCAGTAGTCAGGACAGGGTGGCTGGCTACACCTTC,CASSQDRVAGYTF
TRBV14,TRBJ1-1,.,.,TGTGCCAGCAGCCAAGTTCCAGGGATGATCTTTGGGTTCTTT,CASSQVPGMIFGFF
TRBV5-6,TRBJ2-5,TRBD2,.,TGTGCCAGCAGCTTGGAATCTAGCGGAAGCAAAGAGACCCAGTACTTC,CASSLESSGSKETQYF
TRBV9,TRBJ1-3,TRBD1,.,TGTGCCAGCAGCACGTCCCCTTTGATACAGGGGGCTCAGAACACCATATATTTT,CASSTSPLIQGAQNTIYF
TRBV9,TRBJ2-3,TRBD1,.,TGTGCCAGCAGCGTAGAACGACAGGGCCCAGATACGCAGTATTTT,CASSVERQGPDTQYF
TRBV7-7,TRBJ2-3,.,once,TGTGCTAGCAGTAACAACTACGCAGATACGCAGTATTTT,CASSNNYADTQYF
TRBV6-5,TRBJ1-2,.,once,TGTGCCAGCAAGGACTCCCCGGGGTATGGCTACACCTTC,CASKDSPGYGYTF
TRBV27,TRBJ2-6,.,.,TGTGCCAGCAGTCGCTCTGGGGCCAACGTCCTGACTTTC,CASSRSGANVLTF
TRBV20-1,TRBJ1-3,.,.,TGCAGTGCTAGAGATGGGAACACCATATATTTT,CSARDGNTIYF
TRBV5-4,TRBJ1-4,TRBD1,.,TGTGCCAGCAGCCGGGACAGAACAAATGAAAAACTGTTTTTT,CASSRDRTNEKLFF
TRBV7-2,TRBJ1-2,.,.,TGTGCCAGCAGCTTAGTAACGGGCTACACCTTC,CASSLVTGYTF
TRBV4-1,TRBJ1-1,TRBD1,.,TGCGCCAGCAGCCCCACGGGACAGGGGCTTATGAACACTGAAGCTTTCTTT,CASSPTGQGLMNTEAFF
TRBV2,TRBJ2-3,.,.,TGTGCCAGCAGTGAAGGACAAGATACGCAGTATTTT,CASSEGQDTQYF
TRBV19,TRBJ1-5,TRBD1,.,TGTGCCAGTAGTATGACCTACAGGGGAAGCAATCAGCCCCAGCATTTT,CASSMTYRGSNQPQHF
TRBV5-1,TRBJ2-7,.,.,TGCGCCAGCAGCTCGATAGGAGGGTCCTACGAGCAGTACTTC,CASSSIGGSYEQYF
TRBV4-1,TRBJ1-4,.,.,TGCGCCAGCAGCCCACAGCATAATGAAAAACTGTTTTTT,CASSPQHNEKLFF
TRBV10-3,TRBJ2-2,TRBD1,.,TGTGCCATCAGTGAGTCACAGGGGGCCAGCGGGGAGCTGTTTTTT,CAISESQGASGELFF
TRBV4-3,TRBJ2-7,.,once,TGCGCCAGCAGCCAAGAAAAGGGAACCTACGAGCAGTACTTC,CASSQEKGTYEQYF
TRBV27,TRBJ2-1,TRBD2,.,TGTGCCAGCAGTACAGGGACTAGCGGGTATGAGCAGTTCTTC,CASSTGTSGYEQFF
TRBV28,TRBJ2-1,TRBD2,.,TGTGCCAGCTCTCCCGGGACTAGCGGGGGGGCCTTTGATGAGCAGTTCTTC,CASSPGTSGGAFDEQFF
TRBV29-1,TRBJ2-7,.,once,TGCAGCGTCAGAGCCTACGGCTCCTACGAGCAGTACTTC,CSVRAYGSYEQYF
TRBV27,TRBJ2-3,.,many,TGTGCCAGCAGTTCCTCTCCCTTTATTGGGGATACGCAGTATTTT,CASSSSPFIGDTQYF